Below are 15 T cell receptor beta chains sequenced from a single sample in a study of molecular identifiers for immune sequencing clone quantification. TCRdb redid the calling of the PCR reads with MiXCR, one entry per CDR3 protein. The top ten hold around 1% of the sample, which has 88,000 or so distinct CDR3 sequences, roughly a fifth seen once. What was sequenced was naive CD8+ T cells from blood, with Jurkat cell RNA spiked in. Subset defined: FACS-sorted CD8+CD4-CCR7+CD45RA+ naive T cells. These receptors all come from a human donor in good health. Some libraries in this study had Jurkat cell RNA spiked in.

A remark on this clonotype: A much larger clonotype is one base distant, so this may be a read error. The V and J genes are TRBV19 and TRBJ2-7; D gene unclear. The CDR3 consists of 13 residues. The germline gives CDR1 LNHDA, CDR2 SQIVND (reference sequence). Here the CDR3 reads CASSPSRAYEQHF. The CDR3 nucleotides are TGTGCCAGTAGTCCAAGTAGAGCCTACGAGCAGCACTTC. Full variable domain (rest looked up from reference TRBV19 and TRBJ2-7): DGGITQSPKYLFRKEGQNVTLSCEQNLNHDAMYWYRQDPGQGLRLIYYSQIVNDFQKGDIAEGYSVSREKKESFPLTVTSAQKNPTAFYLCASSPSRAYEQHFGPGTRLTVT.

The sample holds a few counts of this clonotype. The junction and the germline gene differ at one end; a read error may be behind it. The chain recombines TRBV4-2 with TRBJ2-7, with D possibly being TRBD2 (6 bases). The CDR3 spans 12 residues. Germline assignment: CDR1 LGHNA and CDR2 YNFKEQ. CDR3 nucleotides: TGTGCCAGCAGTCAAGGAGGGCACGAGCAGTACTTC. Protein: CASSQGGHEQYF.

This clonotype occurred a few times. V and J are TRBV6-5 and TRBJ1-1, with 10 bases aligning to TRBD1. Per germline, CDR1 MNHEY and CDR2 SVGAGI. The trim removed 6 bases at V and 6 bases at J, leaving 1 base unmatched. The CDR3 spans 12 residues. The CDR3 is CASRGQGAEAFF. CDR3 nucleotides: TGTGCCAGCAGAGGACAGGGGGCTGAAGCTTTCTTT.

This clonotype has ten or more counts. The J gene is TRBJ2-1, the V gene TRBV6-5, with TRBD2 identical over 10 bases. The CDR3 has 17 residues. Germline lookup yields CDR1 MNHEY and CDR2 SVGAGI. Trimming took 2 bases from V and 3 from J; bases not matched to a gene: 7. CDR3 coding DNA: TGTGCCAGCAGTTACGAGGATAGCGGGGGGATCTACAATGAGCAGTTCTTC. It translates to CASSYEDSGGIYNEQFF.

This clonotype was recorded a few times. V usage is TRBV4-1 and J usage is TRBJ1-4; D not resolved. Looked up from germline, CDR1 is MGHRA and CDR2 is YSYEKL. The length of the CDR3 is 16 residues. V gave up 4 bases and J gave up 6 bases, with 18 bases separating them. In nucleotides, the CDR3 is TGCGCCAGCAGCCTTGTCCCCGGGGATGTTTATGAAAAACTGTTTTTT. It translates to CASSLVPGDVYEKLFF.

This clonotype occurred once. A read error is possible here, since a much larger clone lies one base away. This chain connects TRBV5-1 to TRBJ2-7; 9 bases match TRBD1. This CDR3 has 15 amino acids. The germline V gene has CDR1 SGHRS and CDR2 YFSETQ. Here the CDR3 reads CAGSFLGTGSYEQYF. CDR3 sequence (DNA): TGCGCCGGCAGCTTTTTGGGGACAGGGTCCTACGAGCAGTACTTC.

This clonotype was observed at least ten times. CDR3 loop: CASSEFQLAVSYEQYF. The DNA for the CDR3 is TGTGCCAGCAGTGAATTCCAACTAGCGGTTAGTTACGAGCAGTACTTC. V and J are TRBV2 and TRBJ2-7; 8 positions agree with TRBD2. With 2 bases clipped from V and 4 bases from J, the junction kept 10 bases outside the gene matches. CDR3 size: 16 residues. Germline V gene lookup returns CDR1 SNHLY and CDR2 FYNNEI.

Concerning this clonotype: This clone may be a read error of a much larger clone one base away. The V and J genes are TRBV4-3 and TRBJ1-5, with D unresolved. Germline V gives CDR1 LGHNA, CDR2 YSLEER. This CDR3 region has 15 residues. The CDR3 bases are TGCGCCAGCAGCCAAGACCGGGGATTTAATCAGCTCCAGCATTTT. As protein: CASSQDRGFNQLQHF.

This clonotype was seen repeatedly, ten times or more. CDR3 amino acids: CSVIKRGSYQETQYF. In DNA, the CDR3 is TGCAGCGTTATAAAGCGAGGATCGTACCAAGAGACCCAGTACTTC. The rearrangement uses TRBV29-1 and TRBJ2-5; no clear D gene. Germline CDR1 is SQVTM and CDR2 is ANQGSEA. The CDR3 contains 15 residues. V lost 5 bases and J 0 bases, leaving 16 bases between the germline ends.

CDR3 sequence reads: CSARGGENTEAFF. The CDR3 nucleotides read TGCAGTGCTAGAGGTGGGGAGAACACTGAAGCTTTCTTT. The rearrangement joins TRBV20-1 to TRBJ1-1; no clear D gene. Germline V lookup: CDR1 DFQATT, CDR2 SNEGSKA (reference sequence). V was clipped by 1 base and J by 1 base, with 7 bases between them. The length of the CDR3 is 13 residues.

This clonotype was observed many times. V is TRBV27 and J is TRBJ2-5, with 7 bases that match TRBD1. Per germline, CDR1 MNHEY and CDR2 SMNVEV (reference sequence). Losses at the gene ends were 7 bases for V and 0 bases for J; bases not matched to a gene: 11. CDR3 length: 16 residues. CDR3 bases: TGTGCCAGCACCCACCCGGGACAGTCGTACCAAGAGACCCAGTACTTC. Protein product: CASTHPGQSYQETQYF.

The V and J genes are TRBV20-1 and TRBJ2-2, with 11 bases identical to TRBD2. CDR1 DFQATT and CDR2 SNEGSKA come from the germline V gene (reference sequence). CDR3 length: 16 residues. V was pared by 2 bases and J by 6 bases, with 8 bases of the junction left unmatched. As DNA, the CDR3 is TGCAGTGCTAGAACCATTAGCGGGGGGGCCCCCGGGGAGCTGTTTTTT. Encoded protein: CSARTISGGAPGELFF.

Many counts were recorded for this clonotype. This chain connects TRBV7-6 to TRBJ2-3; 12 bases match TRBD2. This CDR3 has 16 residues. The J segment lost 5 bases and the V segment lost 4 bases, leaving 7 bases of the junction unmatched. Germline loops: CDR1 SGHVS, CDR2 FNYEAQ. The CDR3 is CASSSPSGRARDTQYF. The CDR3 DNA reads as TGTGCCAGCAGCTCCCCTAGCGGGAGGGCTAGAGATACGCAGTATTTT.

This clonotype has ten or more counts. The chain combines TRBV27 with TRBJ1-3; D perhaps matches TRBD1 (5 bases). The germline V gene has CDR1 MNHEY and CDR2 SMNVEV (reference sequence). This CDR3 has 15 amino acids. Trimming shortened V by 3 bases and J by 0 bases, and 9 bases separated the two germline ends. The CDR3 DNA is TGTGCCAGCAGTTTGACAGCATTCTCTGGAAACACCATATATTTT. Its protein is CASSLTAFSGNTIYF.

This chain connects TRBV5-6 to TRBJ2-7, with 9 bases matching TRBD2. Trimming at V came to 5 bases and at J to 3 bases, leaving 6 bases not matched to a gene. The germline CDR1 and CDR2 sequences are SGHDT and YYEEEE. The CDR3 extends over 14 amino acids. The CDR3 DNA sequence: TGTGCCAGCAGTCCAGCGGGGGGCGTCTACGAGCAGTACTTC. Translation gives CASSPAGGVYEQYF. Full variable domain (outside the CDR3, taken from reference TRBV5-6 and TRBJ2-7): DAGVTQSPTHLIKTRGQQVTLRCSPKSGHDTVSWYQQALGQGPQFIFQYYEEEERQRGNFPDRFSGHQFPNYSSELNVNALLLGDSALYLCASSPAGGVYEQYFGPGTRLTVT.